This T cell receptor beta chain was captured in a study of T cells in narcolepsy. The wider study: Enrolled donors included narcolepsy type 1 or type 2 patients and healthy controls. The study, taken as a whole, reports: Comparing one patient's CSF and blood CD4+ clonotypes highlighted HCRT- and TRIB2-specific autoreactive clonotypes.

The germline CDR1 and CDR2 sequences are SEHNR and FQNEAQ (reference sequence). The CDR3 sequence is 16 residues long. Between the trimmed V and J ends, which lost 5 bases and 4 bases, there was a span of 15 bases. Using immunoSEQ multiplex PCR, the repertoire was profiled, and TCRdb retains in-frame clones only, with some absent. Among around 19,000 clones listed, around 86% were seen once. This clone came up once. Its antigen remains unknown. The specimen sequenced was memory (CD45RA-) CD4+ T cells from blood. This chain uses TRBV7-9 with TRBJ2-6; D is uncertain. This clonotype was obtained from a human donor in good health. The CDR3 is CASSPTFNRGANVLTF. CDR3 sequence (DNA): TGTGCCAGCAGCCCAACGTTTAACCGCGGGGCCAACGTCCTGACTTTC.